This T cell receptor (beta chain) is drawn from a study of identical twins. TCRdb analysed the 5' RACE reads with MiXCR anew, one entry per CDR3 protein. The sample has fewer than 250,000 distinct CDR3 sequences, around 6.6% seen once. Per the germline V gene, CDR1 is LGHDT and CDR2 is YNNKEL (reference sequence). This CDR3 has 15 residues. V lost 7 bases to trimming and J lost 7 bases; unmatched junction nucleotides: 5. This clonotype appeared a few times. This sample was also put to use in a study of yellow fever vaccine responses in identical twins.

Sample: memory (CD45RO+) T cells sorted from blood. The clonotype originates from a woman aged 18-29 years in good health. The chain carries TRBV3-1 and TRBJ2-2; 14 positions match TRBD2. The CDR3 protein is CASTTGTSGSGELFF. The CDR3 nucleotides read TGTGCCAGCACTACCGGGACTAGCGGGAGCGGGGAGCTGTTTTTT. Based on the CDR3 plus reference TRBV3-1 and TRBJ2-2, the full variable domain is DTAVSQTPKYLVTQMGNDKSIKCEQNLGHDTMYWYKQDSKKFLKIMFSYNNKELIINETVPNRFSPKSPDKAHLNLHINSLELGDSAVYFCASTTGTSGSGELFFGEGSRLTVL.